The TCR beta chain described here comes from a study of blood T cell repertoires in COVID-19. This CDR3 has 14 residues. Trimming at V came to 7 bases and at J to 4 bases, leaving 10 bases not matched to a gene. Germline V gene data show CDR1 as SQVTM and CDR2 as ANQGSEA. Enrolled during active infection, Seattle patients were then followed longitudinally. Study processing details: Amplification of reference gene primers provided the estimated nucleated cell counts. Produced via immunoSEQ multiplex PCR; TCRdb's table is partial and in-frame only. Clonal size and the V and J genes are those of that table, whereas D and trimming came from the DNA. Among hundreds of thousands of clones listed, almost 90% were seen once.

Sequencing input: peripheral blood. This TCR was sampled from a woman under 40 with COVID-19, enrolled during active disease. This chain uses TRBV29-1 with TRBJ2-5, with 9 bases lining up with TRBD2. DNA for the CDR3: TGCAGCGCGATGGGCGGGAGGGAAGGAGAGACCCAGTACTTC. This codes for CSAMGGREGETQYF. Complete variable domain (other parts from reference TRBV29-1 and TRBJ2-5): SAVISQKPSRDICQRGTSLTIQCQVDSQVTMMFWYRQQPGQSLTLIATANQGSEATYESGFVIDKFPISRPNLTFSTLTVSNMSPEDSSIYLCSAMGGREGETQYFGPGTRLLVL.